This is a list of T cell receptor beta chains from one sample in a study of Ad26.COV2.S vaccination and SARS-CoV-2 variants. Here immunoSEQ multiplex PCR was the method, and the copy in TCRdb shows in-frame clones only, minus some. Of around 310,000 clones in the sample, roughly 88% are singletons; the top ten hold around 5.5%. The material was peripheral blood, obtained in a trial of Ad26.COV2.S vaccine versus placebo. These receptors all come from a person aged 18-60 years who received the Ad26.COV2.S COVID-19 vaccine or a placebo. The CDR3 runs from the conserved cysteine through the conserved F or W. D genes are given only for firm matches. Rows give clone size only sometimes, using once, few, many, or a class for an expanded clone.

V	J	D	size	CDR3	DNA
TRBV5-6	TRBJ1-1	-	-	CASSLLTTEAFF	TGTGCCAGCAGCTTGCTCACGACTGAAGCTTTCTTT
TRBV15	TRBJ1-5	TRBD1	-	CATSRSRQGNQPQHF	TGTGCCACCAGCAGATCCCGACAGGGAAATCAGCCCCAGCATTTT
TRBV5-6	TRBJ2-3	TRBD2	-	CASSLAGLAGADTQYF	TGTGCCAGCAGCTTGGCCGGACTAGCGGGAGCAGATACGCAGTATTTT
TRBV2	TRBJ1-5	-	-	CASRWAGVGQPQHF	TGTGCCAGCAGGTGGGCAGGGGTGGGTCAGCCCCAGCATTTT
TRBV10-3	TRBJ1-1	-	-	CAISVVEAGEAFF	TGTGCCATCAGTGTAGTCGAAGCAGGTGAAGCTTTCTTT
TRBV18	TRBJ1-2	-	-	CASSPGGNYGYTF	TGTGCCAGCTCACCAGGGGGGAACTATGGCTACACCTTC
TRBV10-1	TRBJ1-1	-	once	CASSEHPTAYEAFF	TGCGCCAGCAGTGAGCACCCGACAGCCTACGAAGCTTTCTTT
TRBV18	TRBJ1-2	-	-	CASSHYDGEQSSYTF	TGTGCCAGCTCGCACTACGACGGCGAACAAAGCTCCTACACCTTC
TRBV10-3	TRBJ2-5	-	-	CAISAGLEETQYF	TGTGCCATCAGCGCCGGACTGGAAGAGACCCAGTACTTC
TRBV15	TRBJ1-4	TRBD1	few	CATSREQGGEKLFF	TGTGCCACCAGCAGAGAACAGGGGGGTGAAAAACTGTTTTTT
TRBV2	TRBJ2-4	TRBD2	once	CASSTEGLAENIQYF	TGTGCCAGCAGTACAGAGGGACTAGCGGAAAACATTCAGTACTTC
TRBV29-1	TRBJ1-1	-	-	CSVLFGGETEAFF	TGCAGCGTTCTCTTCGGGGGGGAGACTGAAGCTTTCTTT
TRBV7-2	TRBJ1-5	-	-	CATKGRGLGSNQPQHF	TGTGCCACCAAAGGCAGGGGATTAGGTAGCAATCAGCCCCAGCATTTT
TRBV4-3	TRBJ1-2	TRBD1	-	CASSQDPQGGGYTF	TGCGCCAGCAGCCAAGATCCGCAGGGGGGTGGCTACACCTTC
TRBV7-9	TRBJ1-1	-	-	CASSYTGPLHEAFF	TGTGCCAGCAGCTACACAGGGCCCCTCCATGAAGCTTTCTTT
TRBV6-5	TRBJ1-2	-	-	CASSYSRGYGYTF	TGTGCCAGCAGTTACTCGAGGGGCTATGGCTACACCTTC
TRBV27	TRBJ1-5	TRBD1	-	CASSLIGQGGGQPQHF	TGTGCCAGCAGTTTAATAGGACAGGGAGGTGGTCAGCCCCAGCATTTT
TRBV12-3/TRBV12-4	TRBJ1-1	-	-	CASIAIGWAEAFF	TGTGCCAGCATAGCGATCGGATGGGCTGAAGCTTTCTTT
TRBV4-3	TRBJ1-2	-	-	CASSQDIRSGGYTF	TGCGCCAGCAGCCAAGATATCAGGTCTGGGGGCTACACCTTC
TRBV29-1	TRBJ1-1	-	-	CSVQVQSLHPEAFF	TGCAGCGTTCAGGTCCAAAGCCTTCACCCTGAAGCTTTCTTT
TRBV10-2	TRBJ2-3	-	-	CASSELVKSTDTQYF	TGCGCCAGCAGTGAGTTGGTCAAAAGCACAGATACGCAGTATTTT
TRBV7-2	TRBJ2-3	TRBD2	-	CASSPTGTRVVRKDTQYF	TGTGCCAGCAGCCCCACCGGGACTAGAGTTGTGCGGAAAGATACGCAGTATTTT
TRBV4-1	TRBJ1-5	-	-	CASSQDLWGSQPQHF	TGCGCCAGCAGCCAAGATCTCTGGGGGAGTCAGCCCCAGCATTTT